This is a list of T cell receptor beta chains from one sample in a study of T cell responses to AZD1222 COVID-19 vaccine. The method was immunoSEQ multiplex PCR; TCRdb's version includes in-frame clones alone and lacks a portion of them. The sample lists around 100,000 clones, around 81% occurring once. The material was peripheral blood, obtained on day 0 of AZD1222 vaccination. These receptors came from an adult in good health. The CDR3 runs from the conserved cysteine through the conserved F or W. D genes are given only for firm matches. The size of a clone is reported for some rows only, either as once, few or many, or as a class for expanded clones.

TRBJ2-7 | NA | NA | TRBV6-6 | TGTGCCAGCAGTTACCCAACAGGGGGGGGAGCCTACGAGCAGTACTTC | CASSYPTGGGAYEQYF
TRBJ1-4 | NA | NA | TRBV29-1 | TGCAGCGCTAGAGTTGCAACTAATGAAAAACTGTTTTTT | CSARVATNEKLFF
TRBJ1-4 | NA | NA | TRBV2 | TGTGCCAGCAGCCCCGGATGGGAAAAACTGTTTTTT | CASSPGWEKLFF
TRBJ2-7 | NA | TRBD2 | TRBV3-1/TRBV3-2 | TGTGCCAGCAGCCCCGCCGGACTAGCGGCTAATGGGTACGAGCAGTACTTC | CASSPAGLAANGYEQYF
TRBJ2-1 | once | NA | TRBV3-1/TRBV3-2 | TGTGCCAGCAGCCAAGATATAGGCCTGCACAATGAGCAGTTCTTC | CASSQDIGLHNEQFF
TRBJ2-1 | NA | NA | TRBV5-5 | TGTGCCAGCAGCTTGGAGACCCACAATGAGCAGTTCTTC | CASSLETHNEQFF
TRBJ1-1 | NA | NA | TRBV3-1/TRBV3-2 | TGTGCCAGCAGCCCCCACGAAGGGCAGGGGTACACTGAAGCTTTCTTT | CASSPHEGQGYTEAFF
TRBJ2-3 | NA | NA | TRBV27 | TGTGCCAGTAGACCGAGGAGCACAGATACGCAGTATTTT | CASRPRSTDTQYF
TRBJ1-2 | few | NA | TRBV7-9 | TGTGCCAGCAGCGATTTAAAGAGCGGGGACTATGGCTACACCTTC | CASSDLKSGDYGYTF
TRBJ1-2 | NA | NA | TRBV20-1 | TGCAGTGCTAGTCCCCCCGTGGGGGCAGGGACTTTTAGCTATGGCTACACCTTC | CSASPPVGAGTFSYGYTF
TRBJ1-2 | once | NA | TRBV16 | TGTGCCAGCAGCCACAGGCAGATCTATGGCTACACCTTC | CASSHRQIYGYTF
TRBJ1-5 | NA | NA | TRBV10-3 | TGTGCCATCAGTGAGTCAACACGTAATCAGCCCCAGCATTTT | CAISESTRNQPQHF
TRBJ2-2 | NA | TRBD2 | TRBV30 | TGTGCCTGGAGTGTGTCTAGCGGAAACACCGGGGAGCTGTTTTTT | CAWSVSSGNTGELFF
TRBJ2-1 | NA | NA | TRBV28 | TGTGCCAGCAGTTCCCCGGGACAAGGATACAATGAGCAGTTCTTC | CASSSPGQGYNEQFF
TRBJ2-1 | NA | NA | TRBV28 | TGTGCCAGCAGTTTATTAGGGCAGAAACAGTTCTTC | CASSLLGQKQFF
TRBJ2-7 | few | NA | TRBV3-1/TRBV3-2 | TGTGCCAGCAGCCACCAGGACCGCCCGCAGTACTTC | CASSHQDRPQYF